This T cell receptor beta chain emerged from a study of T cells in Graves' hyperthyroidism and ophthalmopathy. Turning to the study itself: Pretreatment peripheral blood was obtained at initial diagnosis.

Amplification of TCR beta CDR3 regions was performed using RNA transcripts as template. HTBI primers were used for first-round RT-PCR of the TCR CDR3. TCRdb re-derived calls from the multiplex PCR reads in MiXCR, one entry per CDR3 protein. The sample holds approximately 610,000 distinct CDR3 sequences; 14% to 15% are singletons and the top ten take about 4.5%. As concerns this clonotype: Its antigen is not identified.

On the basis of clinical symptoms, serum thyroxine and TRAb, thyroid ultrasound and orbital computed tomography, diagnoses were made. General study findings and limits: Ophthalmopathy was predicted by the model a median of roughly 6.6 months ahead of onset.

Germline CDR1 reads LNHDA; CDR2 reads SQIVND (reference sequence). The CDR3 has 13 amino acids. V was cut by 4 bases and J by 6 bases, with 9 bases left in between. The specimen sequenced was blood. This clonotype was sampled from a woman between 40 and 55 years old with Graves' ophthalmopathy. The chain is built from TRBV19 and TRBJ2-2, with a possible D match to TRBD1 (6 bases). CDR3 nucleotides: TGTGCCAGTAGTAACAACAGGGCCGGGGAGCTGTTTTTT. This translates into CASSNNRAGELFF.